These 27 T cell receptor beta chains came from one sample sequenced in a study of blood T cell repertoires in COVID-19. The method was immunoSEQ multiplex PCR; TCRdb's version includes in-frame clones alone and lacks a portion of them. The sample holds 150,000 to 200,000 clones, roughly 90% seen once. Sequenced material: peripheral blood. These receptors were collected from a woman in her seventies with acute or convalescent COVID-19.

The gene calls are TRBV28 and TRBJ2-7, with 10 bases lining up with TRBD1. With 10 bases clipped from V and 0 bases from J, the junction kept 15 bases outside the gene matches. Looked up from germline, CDR1 is MDHEN and CDR2 is SYDVKM. CDR3 length: 17 residues. DNA of the CDR3: TGTGCCACCAAGGGGCCGCGGACAGGGGGGAGCTCCTACGAGCAGTACTTC. This codes for CATKGPRTGGSSYEQYF.

The CDR3 loop is CASSDFNEGTGVGHF. CDR3 nucleotide sequence: TGTGCCAGCAGTGATTTTAATGAGGGGACAGGGGTCGGACATTTT. The chain uses TRBV6-1 and TRBJ1-5, with 10 bases that match TRBD1. V trimming: 3 bases; J trimming: 16 bases; junction bases outside the gene matches: 15. CDR3 size: 15 residues. Germline lookup yields CDR1 MNHNS and CDR2 SASEGT.

The V and J genes are TRBV18 and TRBJ2-3; D is possibly TRBD1 (5 bases). V dropped 4 bases and J dropped 6 bases, with 8 bases sitting between them. In germline, CDR1 is KGHSH, CDR2 LQKENI. The CDR3 is 12 residues long. The CDR3 DNA is TGTGCCAGCTCACAGAGACAGGATACGCAGTATTTT. Translating gives CASSQRQDTQYF.

The rearrangement links TRBV5-4 to TRBJ1-1, with a possible D match to TRBD1 (6 bases). This CDR3 region has 14 residues. CDR1 SGHNT and CDR2 YYREEE come from the germline V gene (reference sequence). The ends were cut back, 0 bases at V and 4 bases at J, with 10 bases in the middle. CDR3 amino acids: CASSLGQGITEAFF. In nucleotides, the CDR3 is TGTGCCAGCAGCTTGGGTCAGGGGATCACTGAAGCTTTCTTT.

This chain uses TRBV5-1 with TRBJ2-7; 8 nucleotides match TRBD2. The trim removed 0 bases at V and 1 base at J, leaving 3 bases unmatched. From germline, CDR1 is SGHRS and CDR2 YFSETQ. This CDR3 comprises 15 residues. CDR3 sequence (DNA): TGCGCCAGCAGCTTGGCGCCGGGAGGGTCCTACGAGCAGTACTTC. Protein: CASSLAPGGSYEQYF.

This rearrangement joins TRBV7-2 to TRBJ1-2; TRBD1 agrees at 8 bases. Germline lookup yields CDR1 SGHTA and CDR2 FQGNSA. CDR3 length: 19 residues. Trimming removed 1 base from V and 2 bases from J; junction bases left unmatched: 15. The CDR3: CASSLGPWTGRTTNYGYTF. The CDR3 DNA reads as TGTGCCAGCAGCTTAGGACCCTGGACAGGGAGAACTACCAACTATGGCTACACCTTC.

V and J are TRBV18 and TRBJ1-2, with D possibly matching TRBD1 (5 bases). Germline V gene data show CDR1 as KGHSH and CDR2 as LQKENI. This CDR3 has 14 amino acids. V lost 2 bases, J lost 0 bases, and 7 bases lay in between. As DNA, the CDR3 is TGTGCCAGCTCACCAGACAGAGCTAACTATGGCTACACCTTC. This codes for CASSPDRANYGYTF.

CDR3 DNA: TGTGCCAGCAGCTCGAATAGCGGAACCTACCAAGAGACCCAGTACTTC. It translates to CASSSNSGTYQETQYF. The chain combines TRBV7-2 with TRBJ2-5, with D perhaps TRBD2 (6 bases). Germline V gene lookup returns CDR1 SGHTA and CDR2 FQGNSA. The CDR3 is 16 amino acids. V was shortened by 4 bases and J by 0 bases, with 15 bases between the two germline ends.

The chain employs TRBV6-5 and TRBJ2-5; D unresolved. V was pared by 7 bases and J by 0 bases, with 12 bases between. The CDR3 is made up of 14 amino acids. Looked up from germline, CDR1 is MNHEY and CDR2 is SVGAGI. CDR3 DNA: TGTGCCAGCACCTCCGACATGTACCAAGAGACCCAGTACTTC. Protein sequence: CASTSDMYQETQYF.

This chain connects TRBV6-5 to TRBJ1-1, with 8 bases matching TRBD1. CDR1 and CDR2 (germline): MNHEY, SVGAGI. The CDR3 contains 13 residues. J lost 3 bases, V lost 7 bases, and 4 bases had no gene match. The CDR3 sequence is CASTLGQDTEAFF. The CDR3 DNA sequence: TGTGCCAGCACTTTGGGACAGGACACTGAAGCTTTCTTT.

This chain joins TRBV11-2 and TRBJ2-4; weak D call: TRBD1 (6 bases). The V gene lost 4 bases and the J gene lost 0 bases, with 19 bases spanning the gap. The CDR3 contains 18 residues. Germline CDR1 reads SGHAT; CDR2 reads FQNNGV. CDR3 amino acids: CASSSLRGHRLAKNIQYF. CDR3 in DNA: TGTGCCAGCAGCTCACTTAGGGGACACCGACTAGCCAAAAACATTCAGTACTTC.

J is TRBJ1-1 and V is TRBV27; tentative D call: TRBD1 (5 bases). The V end lost 6 bases, the J end lost 1 base, and 9 bases lay between the germline ends. Looked up from germline, CDR1 is MNHEY and CDR2 is SMNVEV (reference sequence). The CDR3 is 13 amino acids. CDR3 in amino acids: CASSGGGNTEAFF. CDR3 nucleotides: TGTGCCAGCAGCGGGGGGGGGAACACTGAAGCTTTCTTT.

The V gene is TRBV11-2, the J gene TRBJ1-4, with a tentative D call TRBD1 (6 bases). V was pared by 5 bases and J by 7 bases, with 14 bases between. Looked up from germline, CDR1 is SGHAT and CDR2 is FQNNGV. The CDR3 consists of 14 residues. CDR3 loop: CASSVQGRGEKLFF. The CDR3 region has the DNA TGTGCCAGCAGCGTACAGGGACGAGGTGAAAAACTGTTTTTT.

The V and J genes are TRBV9 and TRBJ2-1; weak D call: TRBD2 (5 bases). Trimming removed 1 base at V and 6 bases at J, with 11 bases between. The CDR3 spans 14 residues. The germline gives CDR1 SGDLS, CDR2 YYNGEE. The CDR3 coding sequence is TGTGCCAGCAGCGTACTCGGAGGAAGCAATGAGCAGTTCTTC. It codes for CASSVLGGSNEQFF.

The chain combines TRBV24-1 with TRBJ2-5, with TRBD2 identical over 10 bases. This CDR3 is built from 15 residues. With V trimmed by 6 bases and J by 1 base, 4 bases remained unmatched. CDR1 is KGHDR and CDR2 is SFDVKD in the germline V gene. Written as DNA, the CDR3 is TGTGCCACCAGTCCTGCTAGCGGGAGCCAAGAGACCCAGTACTTC. Protein product: CATSPASGSQETQYF.

The chain combines TRBV7-9 with TRBJ1-1; D not resolved. This CDR3 region has 13 residues. V was shortened by 8 bases and J by 3 bases, with 13 bases between the two germline ends. Germline CDR1 reads SEHNR; CDR2 reads FQNEAQ (reference sequence). The CDR3: CASLGGGYTEAFF. The CDR3 DNA reads as TGTGCCAGCTTAGGAGGCGGGTACACTGAAGCTTTCTTT.

The chain combines TRBV6-5 with TRBJ2-2; 8 bases line up with TRBD2. Looked up from germline, CDR1 is MNHEY and CDR2 is SVGAGI. The CDR3 runs 12 residues. After removal of 5 bases from V and 7 bases from J, the junction contained 0 bases not matched to a gene. CDR3 in amino acids: CASSRGGGELFF. DNA of the CDR3: TGTGCCAGCAGTCGGGGGGGCGGGGAGCTGTTTTTT.

The gene calls are TRBV7-8 and TRBJ2-7, with no clear D. The germline CDR1 and CDR2 sequences are SGHVS and FQNEAQ. This CDR3 spans 13 amino acids. V was shortened by 1 base and J by 2 bases, with 6 bases between the two germline ends. The CDR3 loop is CASSLGGTYEQYF. CDR3 nucleotides: TGTGCCAGCAGCTTAGGCGGAACCTACGAGCAGTACTTC.

CDR3: CASRVGVTSNQPQHF. CDR3 in DNA: TGTGCCAGCAGAGTTGGAGTGACTAGCAATCAGCCCCAGCATTTT. The genes are TRBV2 and TRBJ1-5, with D unclear. Germline-derived CDR1 and CDR2 are SNHLY and FYNNEI. The V gene lost 6 bases and the J gene lost 0 bases, with 12 bases spanning the gap. The CDR3 sequence is 15 residues long. The variable domain in full, completed from reference TRBV2 and TRBJ1-5, reads EPEVTQTPSHQVTQMGQEVILRCVPISNHLYFYWYRQILGQKVEFLVSFYNNEISEKSEIFDDQFSVERPDGSNFTLKIRSTKLEDSAMYFCASRVGVTSNQPQHFGDGTRLSIL.

This rearrangement joins TRBV30 to TRBJ1-2, with a tentative D call TRBD1 (6 bases). CDR1 is GTSNPN and CDR2 is SVGIG in the germline V gene (reference sequence). CDR3 length equals 15 residues. With 4 bases removed from V and 6 bases from J, the gap between germline ends came to 21 bases. CDR3 in amino acids: CAWNRLGGHFDGYTF. As DNA, the CDR3 is TGTGCCTGGAATCGCCTAGGGGGTCATTTCGATGGCTACACCTTC. The full variable domain, its missing parts supplied by reference TRBV30 and TRBJ1-2, is SQTIHQWPATLVQPVGSPLSLECTVEGTSNPNLYWYRQAAGRGLQLLFYSVGIGQISSEVPQNLSASRPQDRQFILSSKKLLLSDSGFYLCAWNRLGGHFDGYTFGSGTRLTVV.

This clone was picked up one time. The chain combines TRBV4-3 with TRBJ2-7; a possible D gene is TRBD2 (6 bases). In germline, CDR1 is LGHNA, CDR2 YSLEER. V was shortened by 2 bases and J by 2 bases, with 10 bases between the two germline ends. CDR3 size: 14 residues. In DNA, the CDR3 is TGCGCCAGCAGCCAACGGGCGGGGCCCTACGAGCAGTACTTC. Encoded protein: CASSQRAGPYEQYF.

This rearrangement joins TRBV28 to TRBJ1-5; D uncertain. V dropped 5 bases and J dropped 7 bases, with 15 bases sitting between them. Germline V lookup: CDR1 MDHEN, CDR2 SYDVKM. This CDR3 region has 14 residues. As DNA, the CDR3 is TGTGCCAGCAGTAATCAGATGGCTGTCCAGCCCCAGCATTTT. Its translation: CASSNQMAVQPQHF.

This chain connects TRBV4-3 to TRBJ1-2; D unresolved. Germline V gene data show CDR1 as LGHNA and CDR2 as YSLEER. CDR3 length equals 14 residues. The V gene lost 0 bases and the J gene lost 4 bases, with 9 bases spanning the gap. The CDR3 coding sequence is TGCGCCAGCAGCCAAGATCTTACAGCCTATGGCTACACCTTC. Its translation: CASSQDLTAYGYTF.

The CDR3 region is CASSGGLTTNEKLFF. The CDR3 nucleotides read TGTGCCAGCAGCGGAGGACTAACAACTAATGAAAAACTGTTTTTT. This rearrangement joins TRBV7-9 to TRBJ1-4; D unclear. The CDR3 length is 15 residues. CDR1 and CDR2 (germline): SEHNR, FQNEAQ (reference sequence). Trimming removed 5 bases from V and 0 bases from J, with 10 bases in between. Full variable domain (remainder filled in from reference TRBV7-9 and TRBJ1-4): DTGVSQNPRHKITKRGQNVTFRCDPISEHNRLYWYRQTLGQGPEFLTYFQNEAQLEKSRLLSDRFSAERPKGSFSTLEIQRTEQGDSAMYLCASSGGLTTNEKLFFGSGTQLSVL.

V is TRBV18 and J is TRBJ1-4, with a weak D call TRBD1 (5 bases). The CDR3 loop spans 15 amino acids. The V and J ends lost 2 bases and 7 bases respectively, with 14 bases between them. Germline CDR1 and CDR2: KGHSH and LQKENI. The CDR3 loop reads CASSPNKGQAEKLFF. CDR3 coding DNA: TGTGCCAGCTCACCAAACAAAGGACAAGCTGAAAAACTGTTTTTT.

Only one count was recorded for this clone. The genes are TRBV7-2 and TRBJ2-1, with 11 bases identical to TRBD2. Germline assignment: CDR1 SGHTA and CDR2 FQGNSA. V shed 6 bases, J shed 9 bases, and the junction held 7 bases outside the gene matches. The CDR3 length is 14 residues. The CDR3 sequence: CASSLLAGAVEQFF. Here the CDR3 DNA reads TGTGCCAGCAGTTTACTAGCGGGAGCGGTTGAGCAGTTCTTC. Together with reference TRBV7-2 and TRBJ2-1, the CDR3 gives the full variable domain: GAGVSQSPSNKVTEKGKDVELRCDPISGHTALYWYRQSLGQGLEFLIYFQGNSAPDKSGLPSDRFSAERTGGSVSTLTIQRTQQEDSAVYLCASSLLAGAVEQFFGPGTRLTVL.

This clone was recorded only once. The CDR3 DNA reads as TGTGCCAGCAGCTTTCAGACAGGGAACTATGGCTACACCTTC. This codes for CASSFQTGNYGYTF. The chain combines TRBV5-6 with TRBJ1-2; 7 positions match TRBD1. J lost 2 bases, V lost 2 bases, and 3 bases had no gene match. The CDR3 consists of 14 residues. CDR1 and CDR2 (germline): SGHDT, YYEEEE.